This T cell receptor beta chain appears in the sequencing data of a study of blood T cell repertoires in COVID-19. Libraries were prepared by immunoSEQ multiplex PCR; TCRdb keeps only in-frame clonotypes and omits some of them. The profile shows roughly 300,000 clones, more than 80% of them singletons. Trimming cost V 0 bases and J 5 bases, with 10 bases left between them. The CDR3 length is 14 residues. Per the germline V gene, CDR1 is MNHEY and CDR2 is SVGAGI. This clonotype was obtained from a woman aged 25 to 39 with COVID-19, enrolled during active disease. This rearrangement joins TRBV6-5 to TRBJ1-1; a possible D gene is TRBD1 (5 bases). The sequenced sample was peripheral blood. This CDR3 is CASSYSYGGTEAFF. The CDR3 DNA reads TGTGCCAGCAGTTACTCATACGGGGGAACTGAAGCTTTCTTT.